This TCR beta chain emerged from a study of CD8 T cells in Susac syndrome. The authors sequenced TCR beta from blood CD8+ and CD4+ T cells. TEMRA cells were enriched by FACS, while CD8+ and CD4+ T cells were obtained through a negative isolation that was performed magnetically. Broader study findings: The study's TCR sequencing and HLA analysis drew on a certain number of individuals. That number was acknowledged as relatively small.

Random hexamers primed reverse transcription of about 0.5 to 1 ug RNA. Amplification of TCR beta CDR3 used immunoSEQ multiplex PCR across 54 Vbeta and 13 Jbeta. Via MiXCR, TCRdb re-called the immunoSEQ multiplex PCR reads, giving one row per CDR3 protein. Counted here are about 70,000 distinct CDR3 sequences, roughly 95% occurring once; the ten biggest clones make up more than 0.09%. The CDR3 is made up of 15 amino acids. The V end lost 1 base, the J end lost 5 bases, and 15 bases lay between the germline ends. Germline CDR1 is DFQATT and CDR2 is SNEGSKA (reference sequence). Notes on this clonotype: Its antigen is undetermined.

The sequenced sample was CD4+ T cells from PBMCs. The rearrangement joins TRBV20-1 to TRBJ2-1, with D possibly matching TRBD2 (7 bases). The receptor comes from a human donor with multiple sclerosis. CDR3 sequence (DNA): TGCAGTGCTAGAGGGCCGGCGGGGGCCGACAATGAGCAGTTCTTC. It codes for CSARGPAGADNEQFF.